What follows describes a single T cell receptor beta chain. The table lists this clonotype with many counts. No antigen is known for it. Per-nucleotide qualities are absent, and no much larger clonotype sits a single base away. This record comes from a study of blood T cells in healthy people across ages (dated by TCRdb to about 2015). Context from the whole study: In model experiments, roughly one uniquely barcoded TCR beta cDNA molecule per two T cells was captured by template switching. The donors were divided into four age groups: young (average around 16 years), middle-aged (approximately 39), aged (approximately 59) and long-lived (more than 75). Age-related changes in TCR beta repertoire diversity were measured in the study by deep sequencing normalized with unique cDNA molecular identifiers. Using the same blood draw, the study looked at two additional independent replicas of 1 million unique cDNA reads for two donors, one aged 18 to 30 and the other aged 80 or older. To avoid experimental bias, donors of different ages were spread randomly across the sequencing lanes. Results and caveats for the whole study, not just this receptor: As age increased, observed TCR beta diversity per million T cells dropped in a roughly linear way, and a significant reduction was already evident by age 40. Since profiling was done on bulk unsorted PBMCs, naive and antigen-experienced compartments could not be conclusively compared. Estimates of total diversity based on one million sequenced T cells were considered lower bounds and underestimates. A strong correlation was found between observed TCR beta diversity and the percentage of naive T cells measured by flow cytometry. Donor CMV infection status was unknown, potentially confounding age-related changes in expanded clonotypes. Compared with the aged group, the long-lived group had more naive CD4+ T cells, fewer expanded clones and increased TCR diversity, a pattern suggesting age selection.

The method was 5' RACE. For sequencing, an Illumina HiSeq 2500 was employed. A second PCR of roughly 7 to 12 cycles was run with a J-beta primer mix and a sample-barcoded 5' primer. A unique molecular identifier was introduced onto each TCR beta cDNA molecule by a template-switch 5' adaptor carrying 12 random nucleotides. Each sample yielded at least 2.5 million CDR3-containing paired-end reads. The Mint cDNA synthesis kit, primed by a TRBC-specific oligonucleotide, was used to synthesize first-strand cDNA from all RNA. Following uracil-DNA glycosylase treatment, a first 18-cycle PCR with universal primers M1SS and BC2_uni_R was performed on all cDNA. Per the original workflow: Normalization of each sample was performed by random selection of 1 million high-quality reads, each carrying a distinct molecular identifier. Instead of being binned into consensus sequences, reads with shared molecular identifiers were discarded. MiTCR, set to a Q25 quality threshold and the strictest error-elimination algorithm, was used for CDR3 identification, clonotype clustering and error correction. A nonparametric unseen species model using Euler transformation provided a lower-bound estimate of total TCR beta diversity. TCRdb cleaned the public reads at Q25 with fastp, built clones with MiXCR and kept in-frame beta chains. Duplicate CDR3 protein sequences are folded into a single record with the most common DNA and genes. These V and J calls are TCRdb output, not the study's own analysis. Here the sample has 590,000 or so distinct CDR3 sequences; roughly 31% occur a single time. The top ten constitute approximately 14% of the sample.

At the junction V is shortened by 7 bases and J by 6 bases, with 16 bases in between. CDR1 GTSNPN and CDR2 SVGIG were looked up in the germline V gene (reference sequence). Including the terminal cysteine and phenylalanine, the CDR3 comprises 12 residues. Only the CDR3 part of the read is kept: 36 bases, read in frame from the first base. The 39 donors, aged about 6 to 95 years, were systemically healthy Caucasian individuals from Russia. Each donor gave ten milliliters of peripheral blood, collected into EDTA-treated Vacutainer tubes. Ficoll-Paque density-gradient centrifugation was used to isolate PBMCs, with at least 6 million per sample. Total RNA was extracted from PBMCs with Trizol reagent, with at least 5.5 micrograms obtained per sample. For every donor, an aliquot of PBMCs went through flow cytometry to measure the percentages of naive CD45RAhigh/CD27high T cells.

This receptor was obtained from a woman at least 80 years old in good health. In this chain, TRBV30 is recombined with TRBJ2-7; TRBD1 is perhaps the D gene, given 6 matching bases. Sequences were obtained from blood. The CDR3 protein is CALVQGRFEQYF. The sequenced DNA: TGTGCCTTGGTACAGGGTAGGTTCGAGCAGTACTTC. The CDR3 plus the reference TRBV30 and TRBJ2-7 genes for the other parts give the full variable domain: SQTIHQWPATLVQPVGSPLSLECTVEGTSNPNLYWYRQAAGRGLQLLFYSVGIGQISSEVPQNLSASRPQDRQFILSSKKLLLSDSGFYLCALVQGRFEQYFGPGTRLTVT.